This is a list of T cell receptor beta chains from one sample in a study of early T cells in non-severe SARS-CoV-2 infection. TCRdb re-analysed the 5' RACE reads in MiXCR, keeping a single row per CDR3 protein. The sample carries some 87,000 distinct CDR3 sequences, 10% to 15% recorded once. Sequencing was performed on whole blood. The receptor source for this set is an adult who was a healthcare worker with PCR-confirmed SARS-CoV-2 infection or an uninfected control (not recorded which). CDR3s include the opening cysteine and the closing phenylalanine or tryptophan. D genes are given only for firm matches. Size tells how often a clone was seen (once, few, many) or the class of an expanded clone, and some rows leave it out.

d_gene: NA
v_gene: TRBV27
abundance: NA
j_gene: TRBJ1-3
CDR3nt: TGTGCCAGCCGACGGAACTCTGGAAACACCATATATTTT
CDR3aa: CASRRNSGNTIYF

d_gene: NA
v_gene: TRBV18
abundance: many
j_gene: TRBJ2-3
CDR3nt: TGTGCCAGCACTCATGGGTCACCTAGCACAGATACGCAGTATTTT
CDR3aa: CASTHGSPSTDTQYF

d_gene: NA
v_gene: TRBV7-2
abundance: few
j_gene: TRBJ1-1
CDR3nt: TGTGCCAGCAGCATAGACTCCGGAGCGTCGAACACTGAAGCTTTCTTT
CDR3aa: CASSIDSGASNTEAFF

d_gene: TRBD1
v_gene: TRBV5-1
abundance: many
j_gene: TRBJ2-7
CDR3nt: TGCGCCAGCAGCGGAGGACAGGAATACTCCTACGAGCAGTACTTC
CDR3aa: CASSGGQEYSYEQYF

d_gene: NA
v_gene: TRBV3-1
abundance: NA
j_gene: TRBJ1-1
CDR3nt: TGTGCCAGCAGCCGCGGTGGAGGCACTGAAGCTTTCTTT
CDR3aa: CASSRGGGTEAFF

d_gene: TRBD1
v_gene: TRBV27
abundance: once
j_gene: TRBJ1-4
CDR3nt: TGTGCCAGCAGTTTAGAGAGGACAGGGCTGAGTGAAAAACTGTTTTTT
CDR3aa: CASSLERTGLSEKLFF

d_gene: NA
v_gene: TRBV5-1
abundance: many
j_gene: TRBJ1-2
CDR3nt: TGCGCCAGCAGCCCAGGCGGGGCGGGGGCTTACTATGGCTACACCTTC
CDR3aa: CASSPGGAGAYYGYTF

d_gene: TRBD2
v_gene: TRBV5-4
abundance: many
j_gene: TRBJ2-3
CDR3nt: TGTGCCAGCAGCATGGGACTAGCGGGGGCAGATACGCAGTATTTT
CDR3aa: CASSMGLAGADTQYF

d_gene: NA
v_gene: TRBV7-9
abundance: many
j_gene: TRBJ2-6
CDR3nt: TGTGCCAGCAGCTTATTACCTACAGGCGTCCTGACTTTC
CDR3aa: CASSLLPTGVLTF

d_gene: NA
v_gene: TRBV18
abundance: few
j_gene: TRBJ2-5
CDR3nt: TGTGCCAGCTCCTCAGTATCTACTAAAGAGACCCAGTACTTC
CDR3aa: CASSSVSTKETQYF

d_gene: NA
v_gene: TRBV28
abundance: NA
j_gene: TRBJ1-2
CDR3nt: TGTGCCAGCAGTGACAGTGAAAACTATGGCTACACCTTC
CDR3aa: CASSDSENYGYTF

d_gene: NA
v_gene: TRBV4-3
abundance: few
j_gene: TRBJ2-3
CDR3nt: TGCGCCAGCAGCCAAGATCGCCTAGCAGTATATCCAGATACGCAGTATTTT
CDR3aa: CASSQDRLAVYPDTQYF

d_gene: TRBD1
v_gene: TRBV24-1
abundance: many
j_gene: TRBJ2-1
CDR3nt: TGTGCCACCAGTGACCCGACAGGGGTAGTTGATGAGCAGTTCTTC
CDR3aa: CATSDPTGVVDEQFF

d_gene: TRBD1
v_gene: TRBV18
abundance: NA
j_gene: TRBJ2-2
CDR3nt: TGTGCCAGCTCACCGGGACAGATGGGGACCGGGGAGCTGTTTTTT
CDR3aa: CASSPGQMGTGELFF

d_gene: NA
v_gene: TRBV28
abundance: few
j_gene: TRBJ2-7
CDR3nt: TGTGCCAGCAGTCCCCGAAGCGGGCTGATTTCCGAGCAGTACTTC
CDR3aa: CASSPRSGLISEQYF

d_gene: NA
v_gene: TRBV28
abundance: few
j_gene: TRBJ2-1
CDR3nt: TGTGCCAGCAGTTCCACAGCCAATGAGCAGTTCTTC
CDR3aa: CASSSTANEQFF

d_gene: NA
v_gene: TRBV29-1
abundance: NA
j_gene: TRBJ2-3
CDR3nt: TGCAGCGTTGAAGAGGGGGGAGGCCCCACAGATACGCAGTATTTT
CDR3aa: CSVEEGGGPTDTQYF

d_gene: NA
v_gene: TRBV6-5
abundance: many
j_gene: TRBJ2-1
CDR3nt: TGTGCCAGCAGTTACTCCACTATCAATGAGCAGTTCTTC
CDR3aa: CASSYSTINEQFF

d_gene: TRBD2
v_gene: TRBV2
abundance: NA
j_gene: TRBJ2-5
CDR3nt: TGTGCCAGCAGTATTGCTAGCGGACTACCCCAAGAGACCCAGTACTTC
CDR3aa: CASSIASGLPQETQYF

d_gene: NA
v_gene: TRBV6-1
abundance: few
j_gene: TRBJ1-5
CDR3nt: TGTGCCTCTTCGGGTTGGGGGGGCAATCAGCCCCAGCATTTT
CDR3aa: CASSGWGGNQPQHF

d_gene: TRBD2
v_gene: TRBV9
abundance: few
j_gene: TRBJ2-1
CDR3nt: TGTGCCAGCAGCCCTAGATCGGCTAGCGGGAGTTACAATGAGCAGTTCTTC
CDR3aa: CASSPRSASGSYNEQFF

d_gene: TRBD1
v_gene: TRBV27
abundance: few
j_gene: TRBJ2-7
CDR3nt: TGTGCCAGCAGTTCAGGGACAGGGAATGGGCAGCAGTACTTC
CDR3aa: CASSSGTGNGQQYF

d_gene: TRBD1
v_gene: TRBV14
abundance: few
j_gene: TRBJ2-3
CDR3nt: TGTGCCAGCAGCCCGACAGGGTTTGCAGATACGCAGTATTTT
CDR3aa: CASSPTGFADTQYF

d_gene: NA
v_gene: TRBV7-9
abundance: many
j_gene: TRBJ2-6
CDR3nt: TGTGCCAGCAGCTTAACGGCTGGGGCCAACGTCCTGACTTTC
CDR3aa: CASSLTAGANVLTF

d_gene: NA
v_gene: TRBV7-9
abundance: few
j_gene: TRBJ1-6
CDR3nt: TGTGCCAGCAGCTCCAGACACGGTGGGACCTATAATTCACCCCTCCACTTT
CDR3aa: CASSSRHGGTYNSPLHF

d_gene: TRBD1
v_gene: TRBV20-1
abundance: NA
j_gene: TRBJ2-7
CDR3nt: TGCAGTGCTAGTTCGGGACAGAGGGACTACGAGCAGTACTTC
CDR3aa: CSASSGQRDYEQYF

d_gene: NA
v_gene: TRBV5-1
abundance: few
j_gene: TRBJ2-2
CDR3nt: TGCGCCAGCAGCTTGGCGCCGACGGAGGGCACCGGGGAGCTGTTTTTT
CDR3aa: CASSLAPTEGTGELFF

d_gene: TRBD1
v_gene: TRBV11-2
abundance: few
j_gene: TRBJ2-6
CDR3nt: TGTGCCAGCAGCTTAGCTCCGGGACAGGGTTTATCTGGGGCCAACGTCCTGACTTTC
CDR3aa: CASSLAPGQGLSGANVLTF

d_gene: TRBD2
v_gene: TRBV12-3/TRBV12-4
abundance: many
j_gene: TRBJ2-7
CDR3nt: TGTGCCAGCAGCCGACTAGCGGGAGGGCCCTACGAGCAGTACTTC
CDR3aa: CASSRLAGGPYEQYF

d_gene: NA
v_gene: TRBV20-1
abundance: once
j_gene: TRBJ2-7
CDR3nt: TGCAGTGCTAGAAACCGGGTCAGGGGAATCCACGAGCAGTACTTC
CDR3aa: CSARNRVRGIHEQYF

d_gene: NA
v_gene: TRBV6-6
abundance: few
j_gene: TRBJ1-6
CDR3nt: TGTGCCAGCAGACAGGAGGGGTACTATAATTCACCCCTCCACTTT
CDR3aa: CASRQEGYYNSPLHF

d_gene: NA
v_gene: TRBV5-1
abundance: NA
j_gene: TRBJ2-1
CDR3nt: TGCGCCAGCTACAGGGACAATGAGCAGTTCTTC
CDR3aa: CASYRDNEQFF

d_gene: NA
v_gene: TRBV5-1
abundance: many
j_gene: TRBJ2-7
CDR3nt: TGCGCCAGCAGCTTGGGACATTCCAACTACGAGCAGTACTTC
CDR3aa: CASSLGHSNYEQYF

d_gene: NA
v_gene: TRBV28
abundance: NA
j_gene: TRBJ2-1
CDR3nt: TGTGCCAGCAGTTTACCCCCGGGACATCGGGAGCAGTTCTTC
CDR3aa: CASSLPPGHREQFF

d_gene: TRBD1
v_gene: TRBV7-2
abundance: NA
j_gene: TRBJ2-2
CDR3nt: TGTGCCAGCAGGTCCGCCGGGACAGCGCCGAACACCGGGGAGCTGTTTTTT
CDR3aa: CASRSAGTAPNTGELFF

d_gene: TRBD2
v_gene: TRBV27
abundance: few
j_gene: TRBJ2-7
CDR3nt: TGTGCCAGCAGTTTAGGCGGGGGGGCCCTATACGAGCAGTACTTC
CDR3aa: CASSLGGGALYEQYF

d_gene: NA
v_gene: TRBV20-1
abundance: few
j_gene: TRBJ1-2
CDR3nt: TGCAGTGCTAGAGATGGGCGATTGGACTATGGCTACACCTTC
CDR3aa: CSARDGRLDYGYTF

d_gene: TRBD1
v_gene: TRBV20-1
abundance: many
j_gene: TRBJ2-7
CDR3nt: TGCAGTGCTCGGGGACAGGGCCTAACCTACGAGCAGTACTTC
CDR3aa: CSARGQGLTYEQYF

d_gene: NA
v_gene: TRBV20-1
abundance: many
j_gene: TRBJ1-6
CDR3nt: TGCAGTGCTAGGGCGAGGACAGATTATAATTCACCCCTCCACTTT
CDR3aa: CSARARTDYNSPLHF

d_gene: NA
v_gene: TRBV7-9
abundance: few
j_gene: TRBJ1-2
CDR3nt: TGTGCCAGCAGCTTAGTCCGGGACACCCTATCCAAAGATTATGGCTACACCTTC
CDR3aa: CASSLVRDTLSKDYGYTF

d_gene: TRBD2
v_gene: TRBV7-2
abundance: NA
j_gene: TRBJ2-3
CDR3nt: TGTGCCAGCAGCTTGGCGGGAGTGGATACGCAGTATTTT
CDR3aa: CASSLAGVDTQYF